The clone carrying this TCR delta chain has just a few counts. The antigen is undetermined. A far larger clone is only one base removed, so a read error is likely. The sample has other DNA sequences that encode this CDR3 too. Flow sorting of PBMC yielded separate Vgamma9/Vdelta2+ and Vdelta2-negative gammadelta T cell populations for bulk repertoire analysis. TCRdb ran CATT on the multiplex PCR reads. The data show over 90,000 delta-chain clones, 0.8% to 1% seen once. The sample is drawn from a study of γδ T cells in repeated Plasmodium falciparum infection. Study-level background: The natural-infection arm compared Malian children under seasonal malaria with matched Australian children. Timepoints: baseline, immediately before selected infections, and 21 days after every infection.

This CDR3 region has 16 residues. Germline V CDR1 and CDR2: TSWWSYY, QGS. V was shortened by 11 bases and J by 1 base, with 23 bases between the two germline ends. Study-level findings and limits: Vgamma9/Vdelta2+ T cells showed a stable polyclonal repertoire with shared TCRgamma sequences.

The sequencing input was gamma-delta T cells from blood. The rearrangement joins TRDV1 to TRDJ1; weak D call: TRDD3 (6 bases). The receptor's source is a pool of human donors (malaria-infected and uninfected, not separated). DNA for the CDR3: TGTGCTTTGGAGGAAGCAGGGGTGGGGGTCACCGATAAACTCATCTTT. Translated, it gives CALEEAGVGVTDKLIF.